Listed here is a single T cell receptor beta chain. This sample stems from a study of blood T cell repertoires in COVID-19. About the study: PBMCs, B-cell-depleted T cells, or T cells were the source of the cDNA or gDNA that made up the material.

The V and J ends lost 0 bases and 0 bases, in that order; junction bases with no gene match: 20. CDR3 length: 24 residues. Germline CDR1 is LGHNT and CDR2 is FRNRAP. Participants were aged about 18 to 95 years, lived in roughly 25 US areas, and enrolled virtually. Clones were read by immunoSEQ multiplex PCR, and TCRdb kept only the in-frame ones, dropping some. The table includes fewer than 300,000 clones, around nine tenths detected once. The gene calls are TRBV12-5 and TRBJ2-2; 12 nucleotides match TRBD2. The sequence was obtained from a man in his forties or fifties who had recovered from COVID-19. The sample was PBMCs or T cells enriched from blood (not recorded which). This CDR3 is CASGLVPPIITSGGSSANTGELFF. The CDR3 coding sequence is TGTGCTAGTGGTTTGGTACCCCCTATTATCACTAGCGGGGGGTCATCCGCGAACACCGGGGAGCTGTTTTTT.